The clone carrying this T cell receptor beta chain was counted ten times or more. The antigen is not known. The data were obtained in a study of T cells after yellow fever vaccination. Study findings and constraints: Most clones from primary vaccination resurfaced after the booster (around 97% CD4, about 91% CD8).

UMIs were added to TCR cDNA along with a universal primer site when it was made by 5'RACE template switching. MiXCR, applied by TCRdb to the 5' RACE reads, yields one record per CDR3 protein. The table lists some 350,000 distinct CDR3 sequences, about 9.5% of them singletons. This CDR3 contains 15 residues. Germline V gives CDR1 MDHEN, CDR2 SYDVKM. With 7 bases removed from V and 3 bases from J, the gap between germline ends came to 16 bases. The TCR was taken from a man in his late teens or twenties who received the YFV17D yellow fever vaccine. The V gene is TRBV28, the J gene TRBJ2-1, with D possibly TRBD2 on 5 matching bases. Specimen: PBMCs, collected on the day of the first yellow fever vaccination. CDR3 bases: TGTGCCAGCACTGGGGAGCGGACCAGCTACAATGAGCAGTTCTTC. It is translated as CASTGERTSYNEQFF.